These T cell receptor beta chains were read from a single sample in a study of naive and memory T cell subsets. MiXCR was run by TCRdb on the UMI-ligation and nested PCR reads, yielding one entry per CDR3 protein. In the table there are 130,000 to 150,000 distinct CDR3 sequences, about 15% of which are singletons. Sequencing used naive CD4+ T cells from blood. The origin of the receptors is a human donor in good health. Each CDR3 is given without its conserved first and last residue. D genes are given only for firm matches.

TRBJ2-3 | TRBV9 | TRBD2 | ASSQLAGVVTDTQY
TRBJ2-3 | TRBV6-5 | - | ASSLRDNTDTQY
TRBJ2-3 | TRBV4-3 | - | ASSQDPQNTDTQY
TRBJ2-2 | TRBV25-1 | - | ASSDGQLTGELF
TRBJ1-1 | TRBV30 | TRBD1 | AWNKPGQGFSEAF
TRBJ2-5 | TRBV10-1 | TRBD2 | ASSESRAGVGETQY
TRBJ2-7 | TRBV27 | TRBD1 | AARPAGTAFYEQY
TRBJ2-7 | TRBV6-1 | - | ASSEVALRESYEQY
TRBJ2-3 | TRBV10-1 | - | ASSESGSPPY
TRBJ2-5 | TRBV4-1 | - | ASLHRETQY
TRBJ2-7 | TRBV6-2/TRBV6-3 | - | ASGGSTYEQY
TRBJ2-5 | TRBV10-3 | TRBD2 | AISEFEGGPQETQY
TRBJ2-1 | TRBV20-1 | TRBD2 | SASSGGGRADNEQF
TRBJ2-3 | TRBV29-1 | TRBD1 | SVDTGGGDTQY